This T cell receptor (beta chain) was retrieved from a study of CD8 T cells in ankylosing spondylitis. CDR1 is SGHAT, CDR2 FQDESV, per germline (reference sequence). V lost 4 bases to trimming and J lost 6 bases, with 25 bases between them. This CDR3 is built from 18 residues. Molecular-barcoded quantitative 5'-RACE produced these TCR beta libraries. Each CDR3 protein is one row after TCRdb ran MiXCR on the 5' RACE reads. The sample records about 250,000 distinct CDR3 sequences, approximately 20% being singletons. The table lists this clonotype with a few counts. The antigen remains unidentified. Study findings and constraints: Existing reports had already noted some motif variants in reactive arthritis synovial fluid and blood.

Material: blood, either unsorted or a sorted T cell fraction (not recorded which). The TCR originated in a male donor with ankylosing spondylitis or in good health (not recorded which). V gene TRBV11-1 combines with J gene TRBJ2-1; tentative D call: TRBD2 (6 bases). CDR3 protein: CASSSSSSRDLRFNEQFF. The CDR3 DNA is TGTGCCAGCAGCTCCTCCTCTTCGCGGGACCTTAGATTCAATGAGCAGTTCTTC.